This entry concerns a single T cell receptor (beta chain). Authors' methods: Reference gene primer amplification gave nucleated cell count estimates. Produced via immunoSEQ multiplex PCR; TCRdb's table is partial and in-frame only. That table is the source of V, J and clone size, and D and trimming were worked out from the DNA. The repertoire consists of approximately 220,000 clones, with over 75% occurring once and the leading ten covering 6% to 7.5%. The sample is drawn from a study of blood T cell repertoires in COVID-19. Study summary: The samples span acute and convalescent COVID-19 from the United States, Italy and Spain. PBMCs, B-cell-depleted T cells, or T cells provided the cDNA or gDNA that made up the material.

Clinical history reported by participants formed the basis on which cohorts were assigned. The sequence was obtained from a woman aged 40 to 50 with acute COVID-19. Sample: PBMCs or T cells enriched from blood (not recorded which).

The CDR3 sequence: CASSQGQGYGYTF. The CDR3 DNA follows: TGTGCCAGCAGCCAAGGACAGGGATATGGCTACACCTTC. The rearrangement joins TRBV7-2 to TRBJ1-2; 8 bases line up with TRBD1. Trimming at V came to 5 bases and at J to 5 bases, leaving 4 bases not matched to a gene. Germline assignment: CDR1 SGHTA and CDR2 FQGNSA. The CDR3 extends over 13 amino acids.